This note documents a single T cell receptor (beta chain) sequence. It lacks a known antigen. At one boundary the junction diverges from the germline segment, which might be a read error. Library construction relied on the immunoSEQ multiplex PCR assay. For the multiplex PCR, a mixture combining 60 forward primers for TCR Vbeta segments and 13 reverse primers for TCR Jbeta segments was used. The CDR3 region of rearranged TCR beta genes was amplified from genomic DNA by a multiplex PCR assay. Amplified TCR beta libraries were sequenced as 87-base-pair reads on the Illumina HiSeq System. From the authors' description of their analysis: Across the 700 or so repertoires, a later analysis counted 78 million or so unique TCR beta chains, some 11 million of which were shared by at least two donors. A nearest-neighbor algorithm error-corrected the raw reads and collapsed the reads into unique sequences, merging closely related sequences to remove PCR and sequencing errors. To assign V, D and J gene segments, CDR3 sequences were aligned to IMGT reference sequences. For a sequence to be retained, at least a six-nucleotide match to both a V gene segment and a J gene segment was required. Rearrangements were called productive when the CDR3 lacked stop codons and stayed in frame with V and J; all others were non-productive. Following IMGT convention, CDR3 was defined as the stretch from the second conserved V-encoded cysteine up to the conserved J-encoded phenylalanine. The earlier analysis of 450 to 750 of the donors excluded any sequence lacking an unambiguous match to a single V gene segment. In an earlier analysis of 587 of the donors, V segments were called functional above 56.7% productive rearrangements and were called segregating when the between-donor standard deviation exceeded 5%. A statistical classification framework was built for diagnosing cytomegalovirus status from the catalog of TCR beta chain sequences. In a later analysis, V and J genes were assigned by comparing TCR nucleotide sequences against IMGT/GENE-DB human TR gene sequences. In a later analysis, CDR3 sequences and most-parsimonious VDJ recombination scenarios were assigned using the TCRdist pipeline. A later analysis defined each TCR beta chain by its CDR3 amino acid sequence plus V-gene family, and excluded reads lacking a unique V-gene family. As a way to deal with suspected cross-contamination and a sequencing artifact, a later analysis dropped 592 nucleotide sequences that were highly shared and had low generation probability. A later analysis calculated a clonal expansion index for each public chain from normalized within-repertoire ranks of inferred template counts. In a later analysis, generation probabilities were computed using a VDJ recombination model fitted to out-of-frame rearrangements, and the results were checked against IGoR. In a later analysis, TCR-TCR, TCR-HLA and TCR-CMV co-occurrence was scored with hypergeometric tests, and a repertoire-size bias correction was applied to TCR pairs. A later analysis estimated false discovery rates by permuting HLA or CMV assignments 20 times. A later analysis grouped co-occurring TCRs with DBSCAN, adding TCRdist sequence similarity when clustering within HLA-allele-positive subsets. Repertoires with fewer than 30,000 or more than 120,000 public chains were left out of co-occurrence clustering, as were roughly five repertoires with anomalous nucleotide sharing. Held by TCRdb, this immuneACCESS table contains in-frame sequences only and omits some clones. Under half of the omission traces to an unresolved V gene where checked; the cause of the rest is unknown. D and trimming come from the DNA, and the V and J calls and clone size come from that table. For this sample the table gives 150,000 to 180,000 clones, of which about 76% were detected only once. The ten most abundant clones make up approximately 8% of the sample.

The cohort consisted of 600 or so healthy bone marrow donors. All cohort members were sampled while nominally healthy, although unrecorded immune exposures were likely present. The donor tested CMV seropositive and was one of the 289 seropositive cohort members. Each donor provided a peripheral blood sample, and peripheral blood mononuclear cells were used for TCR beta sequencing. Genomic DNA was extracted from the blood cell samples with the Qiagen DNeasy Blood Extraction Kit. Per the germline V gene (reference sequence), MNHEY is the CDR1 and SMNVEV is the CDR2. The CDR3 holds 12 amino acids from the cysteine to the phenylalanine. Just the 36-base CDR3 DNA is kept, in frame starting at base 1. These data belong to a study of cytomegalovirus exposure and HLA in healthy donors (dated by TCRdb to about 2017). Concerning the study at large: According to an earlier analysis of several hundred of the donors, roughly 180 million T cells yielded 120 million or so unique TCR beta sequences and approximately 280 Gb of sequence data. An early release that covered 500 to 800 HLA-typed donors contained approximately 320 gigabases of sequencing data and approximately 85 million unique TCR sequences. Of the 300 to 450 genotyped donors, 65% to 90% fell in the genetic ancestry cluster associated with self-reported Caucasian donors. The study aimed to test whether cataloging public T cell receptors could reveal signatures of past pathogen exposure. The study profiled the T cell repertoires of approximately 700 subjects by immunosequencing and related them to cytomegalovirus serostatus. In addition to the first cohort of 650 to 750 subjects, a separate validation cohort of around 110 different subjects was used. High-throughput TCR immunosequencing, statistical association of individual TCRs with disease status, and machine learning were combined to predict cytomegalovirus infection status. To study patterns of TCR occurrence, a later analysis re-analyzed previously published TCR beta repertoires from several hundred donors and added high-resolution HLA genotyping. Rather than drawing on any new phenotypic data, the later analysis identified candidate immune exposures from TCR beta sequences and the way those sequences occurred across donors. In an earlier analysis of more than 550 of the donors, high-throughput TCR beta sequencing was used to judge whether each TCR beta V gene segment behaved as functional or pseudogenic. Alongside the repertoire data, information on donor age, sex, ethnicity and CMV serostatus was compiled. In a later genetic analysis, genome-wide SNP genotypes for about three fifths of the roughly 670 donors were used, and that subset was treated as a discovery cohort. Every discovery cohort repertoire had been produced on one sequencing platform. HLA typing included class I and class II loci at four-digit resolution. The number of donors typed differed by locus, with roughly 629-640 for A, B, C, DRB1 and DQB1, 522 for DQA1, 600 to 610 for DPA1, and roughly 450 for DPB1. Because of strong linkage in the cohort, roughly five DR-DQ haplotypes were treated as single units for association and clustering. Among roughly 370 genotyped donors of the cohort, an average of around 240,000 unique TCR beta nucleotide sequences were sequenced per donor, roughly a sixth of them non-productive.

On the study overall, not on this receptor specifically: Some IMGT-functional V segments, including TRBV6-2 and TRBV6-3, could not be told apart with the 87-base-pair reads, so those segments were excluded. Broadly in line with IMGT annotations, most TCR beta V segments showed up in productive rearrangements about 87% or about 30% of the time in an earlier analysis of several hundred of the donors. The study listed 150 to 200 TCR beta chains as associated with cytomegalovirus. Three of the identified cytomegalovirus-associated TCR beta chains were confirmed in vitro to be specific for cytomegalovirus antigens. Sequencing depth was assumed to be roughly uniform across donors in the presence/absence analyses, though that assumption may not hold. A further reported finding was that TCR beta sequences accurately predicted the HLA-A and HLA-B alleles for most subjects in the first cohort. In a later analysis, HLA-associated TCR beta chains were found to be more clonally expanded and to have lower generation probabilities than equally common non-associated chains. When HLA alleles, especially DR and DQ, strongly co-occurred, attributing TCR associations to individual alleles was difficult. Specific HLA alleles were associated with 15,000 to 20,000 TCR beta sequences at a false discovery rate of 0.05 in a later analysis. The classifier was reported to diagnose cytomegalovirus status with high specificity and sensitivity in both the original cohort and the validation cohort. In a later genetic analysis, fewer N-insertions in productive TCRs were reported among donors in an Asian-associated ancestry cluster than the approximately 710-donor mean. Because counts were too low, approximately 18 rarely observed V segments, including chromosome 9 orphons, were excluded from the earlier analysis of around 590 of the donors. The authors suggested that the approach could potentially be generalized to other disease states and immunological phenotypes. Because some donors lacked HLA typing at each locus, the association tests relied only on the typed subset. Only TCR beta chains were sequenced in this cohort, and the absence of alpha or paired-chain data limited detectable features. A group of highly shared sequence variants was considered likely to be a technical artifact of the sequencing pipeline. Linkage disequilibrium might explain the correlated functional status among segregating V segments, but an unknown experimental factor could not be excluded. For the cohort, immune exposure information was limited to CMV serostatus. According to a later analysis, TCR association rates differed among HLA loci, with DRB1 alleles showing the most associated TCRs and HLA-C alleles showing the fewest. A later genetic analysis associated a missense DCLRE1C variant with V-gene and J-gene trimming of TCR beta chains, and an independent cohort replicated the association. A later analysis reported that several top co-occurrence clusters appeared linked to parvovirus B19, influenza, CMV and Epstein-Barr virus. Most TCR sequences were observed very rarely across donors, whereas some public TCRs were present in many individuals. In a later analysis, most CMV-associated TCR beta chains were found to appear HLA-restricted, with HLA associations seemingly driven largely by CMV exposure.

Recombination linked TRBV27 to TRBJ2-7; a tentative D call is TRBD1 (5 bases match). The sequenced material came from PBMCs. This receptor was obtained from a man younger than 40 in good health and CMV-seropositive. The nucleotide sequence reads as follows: TGTGCCAGCATGACAGCATCCTACGGGCAGTACTTC. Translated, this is CASMTASYGQYF.